Below, 32 T cell receptor beta chains from the same sample are listed, as sequenced in a study of vaccination and CD4 T cells after COVID-19. Treatment denoted: approximately 9-day PBMC culture with coronavirus spike peptide pools or control peptides (ViraFEST assay). It was before the COVID-19 pandemic (2011-2018) that the unexposed donor's CD4+ T cells were collected. At the Johns Hopkins FTIC core, DNA taken from cultured CD4+ T cells was sequenced by way of the Oncomine TCR Beta short-read assay. From CD4+ T cells that had been cultured, genomic DNA was extracted. MiXCR, run by TCRdb on the PCR reads, gives a single entry per CDR3 protein. The sample records fewer than 13,000 distinct CDR3 sequences, about 29% being singletons. These receptors have no identified antigens. The sample comprised CD4+ T cells from blood, cultured in vitro. The receptors were sampled from a human donor in good health.

This clonotype was seen more than once but under ten times. One end of the junction is discordant with germline, which a read error may explain. The gene calls are TRBV28 and TRBJ1-2; D is uncertain. The germline V gene encodes CDR1 MDHEN and CDR2 SYDVKM. This CDR3 is built from 12 residues. The CDR3 nucleotides read TGCAAATCGGGCTCCCCTAACTATGGCTACACCTTC. This encodes CKSGSPNYGYTF.

V usage is TRBV7-2 and J usage is TRBJ1-2; no clear D. CDR1 and CDR2 from the germline V gene are SGHTA and FQGNSA. CDR3 length: 13 residues. V was trimmed by 5 bases and J by 1 base, leaving 8 bases between them. CDR3 loop: CASSLWGNYGYTF. CDR3 bases: TGTGCCAGCAGCCTATGGGGTAACTATGGCTACACCTTC.

This clonotype has more than one count but fewer than ten. The chain is built from TRBV20-1 and TRBJ1-1, with 7 bases identical to TRBD1. CDR1 is DFQATT, CDR2 SNEGSKA, per germline (reference sequence). This CDR3 is 17 amino acids long. J lost 1 base, V lost 1 base, and 12 bases had no gene match. Here the CDR3 reads CSARVPFPTGKNTEAFF. The CDR3, as DNA: TGCAGTGCTAGAGTCCCCTTTCCGACAGGGAAGAACACTGAAGCTTTCTTT.

This clonotype turned up a few times. The rearrangement links TRBV5-4 to TRBJ1-6; D is uncertain. The CDR3 length is 12 residues. V was trimmed by 3 bases and J by 14 bases, leaving 12 bases between them. Germline CDR1 is SGHNT and CDR2 is YYREEE (reference sequence). CDR3 sequence reads: CASSSRYSALHF. CDR3 nucleotides: TGTGCCAGCAGCTCCAGGTATTCGGCCCTCCACTTT. Complete variable domain (other parts from reference TRBV5-4 and TRBJ1-6): ETGVTQSPTHLIKTRGQQVTLRCSSQSGHNTVSWYQQALGQGPQFIFQYYREEENGRGNFPPRFSGLQFPNYSSELNVNALELDDSALYLCASSSRYSALHFGNGTRLTVT.

By share, this clonotype counts as medium-sized (0.01 to 0.1%). The chain carries TRBV6-2 or TRBV6-3 and TRBJ1-1, with 8 bases aligning to TRBD1. Looked up from germline, CDR1 is MNHEY and CDR2 is SVGEGT. This CDR3 comprises 13 residues. The V segment lost 6 bases and the J segment 6 bases; nucleotides outside the gene matches: 6. The CDR3 is CASSWTGIAEAFF. The CDR3 DNA follows: TGTGCCAGCAGCTGGACAGGGATTGCTGAAGCTTTCTTT.

Regarding this clonotype: At one end, the junction sequence differs from germline, possibly due to a read error. The V and J genes are TRBV19 and TRBJ2-2; D gene ambiguous. Germline V gene data show CDR1 as LNHDA and CDR2 as SQIVND (reference sequence). The CDR3 has 13 amino acids. CDR3 sequence: CASRTPNTGELFF. The CDR3 DNA reads TGTGCCAGTCGGACCCCGAATACCGGGGAGCTGTTTTTT.

This clonotype was observed a handful of times. The chain carries TRBV6-1 and TRBJ1-3; a weak D match, TRBD1 (5 bases). Trimming took off 4 bases at V and 0 bases at J, with 13 bases between the two ends. Germline CDR1 is MNHNS and CDR2 is SASEGT. The length of the CDR3 is 16 residues. Here the CDR3 DNA reads TGTGCCAGCAGTGCCCAGGGACGGAACTCTGGAAACACCATATATTTT. Amino acids: CASSAQGRNSGNTIYF.

This clonotype was counted only a few times. CDR3 loop: CASRAPTINQPQHF. CDR3 DNA sequence: TGTGCCAGCAGAGCTCCTACAATTAATCAGCCCCAGCATTTT. V usage is TRBV28 and J usage is TRBJ1-5; D is ambiguous. The CDR3 sequence is 14 residues long. Trimming pared 6 bases from V and 4 bases from J, leaving 13 bases between. Germline V lookup: CDR1 MDHEN, CDR2 SYDVKM.

The rearrangement links TRBV5-4 to TRBJ1-2; 8 positions agree with TRBD1. The germline V gene has CDR1 SGHNT and CDR2 YYREEE (reference sequence). The CDR3 spans 14 residues. Trimming at V came to 3 bases and at J to 8 bases, leaving 9 bases not matched to a gene. In DNA, the CDR3 is TGTGCCAGCAGCTCCTTGGCAGGGGGCAGGGGCTACACCTTC. Encoded protein: CASSSLAGGRGYTF.

This clonotype was seen more than once but under ten times. The CDR3: CASSGMRGGTDTQYF. The CDR3 coding sequence is TGTGCCAGCAGTGGTATGCGGGGGGGCACAGATACGCAGTATTTT. V is TRBV6-1 and J is TRBJ2-3; 8 bases align to TRBD2. Germline V gene lookup returns CDR1 MNHNS and CDR2 SASEGT. There are 15 residues in the CDR3. V lost 4 bases, J lost 1 base, and 4 bases stayed unmatched.

The J gene is TRBJ2-1, the V gene TRBV7-2; D may correspond to TRBD1 or TRBD2 (5 bases each). Germline CDR1 and CDR2: SGHTA and FQGNSA. V was pared by 5 bases and J by 7 bases, with 21 bases between. The CDR3 has 16 residues. CDR3 sequence: CASSLELARGMNEQFF. CDR3 DNA: TGTGCCAGCAGCCTCGAGCTAGCTAGGGGAATGAATGAGCAGTTCTTC.

The V and J genes are TRBV12-3 or TRBV12-4 and TRBJ2-3; D might be TRBD2 (5 bases). The CDR3 runs to 14 residues. The V end lost 5 bases, the J end lost 4 bases, and 13 bases lay between the germline ends. The CDR3 loop is CASSTLRVPDTQYF. Here the CDR3 DNA reads TGTGCCAGCAGTACCCTGCGGGTACCAGATACGCAGTATTTT.

A few counts support this clonotype. The genes are TRBV10-3 and TRBJ2-7, with a weak D call TRBD2 (6 bases). V was clipped by 5 bases and J by 4 bases, with 12 bases between them. The CDR3 is 13 amino acids. The germline CDR1 and CDR2 sequences are ENHRY and SYGVKD. The CDR3 region is CAISPGLLYEQYF. The CDR3 bases are TGTGCCATCAGTCCGGGACTCCTATACGAGCAGTACTTC.

This clonotype was picked up a small number of times. J is TRBJ1-2 and V is TRBV7-2; D is undetermined. V gave up 1 base and J gave up 7 bases, with 4 bases separating them. Germline CDR1 is SGHTA and CDR2 is FQGNSA. This CDR3 region has 11 residues. The CDR3 loop reads CASSLGPGYTF. DNA for the CDR3: TGTGCCAGCAGCTTAGGTCCTGGCTACACCTTC.

The rearrangement joins TRBV6-1 to TRBJ2-7; D is uncertain. V lost 5 bases to trimming and J lost 2 bases, with 13 bases between them. This CDR3 region has 14 residues. Germline V gives CDR1 MNHNS, CDR2 SASEGT. This CDR3 reads CASSPGPGPYEQYF. In nucleotides, the CDR3 is TGTGCCAGCAGTCCCGGCCCCGGCCCCTACGAGCAGTACTTC.

In its sample, this clonotype ranks as medium-sized. The rearrangement links TRBV20-1 to TRBJ1-2; D is unclear. The ends were cut back, 3 bases at V and 8 bases at J, with 10 bases in the middle. CDR3 length equals 11 residues. The germline CDR1 and CDR2 sequences are DFQATT and SNEGSKA (reference sequence). In nucleotides, the CDR3 is TGCAGTGCTAGGGACCTCGTCGGCTACACCTTC. Protein product: CSARDLVGYTF.

This clonotype has more than one count but fewer than ten. The CDR3 nucleotides are TGTGCCAGCTTGAGCTATCAGTCCACCCAGTACTTC. Amino acids: CASLSYQSTQYF. The V gene is TRBV6-1, the J gene TRBJ2-5; unclear D gene. The CDR3 has 12 residues. Trimming took off 8 bases at V and 8 bases at J, with 15 bases between the two ends. The germline V gene has CDR1 MNHNS and CDR2 SASEGT.

The rearrangement links TRBV7-9 to TRBJ2-6; D unresolved. Germline values: CDR1 SEHNR, CDR2 FQNEAQ (reference sequence). Trimming took off 11 bases at V and 4 bases at J, with 9 bases between the two ends. The CDR3 spans 12 residues. CDR3 protein: CASSKGANVLTF. The CDR3 DNA reads TGTGCCTCCTCAAAGGGGGCCAACGTCCTGACTTTC.

The V call is TRBV5-1, the J call TRBJ2-3; D might be TRBD1 (6 bases). The CDR3 has 14 amino acids. The germline gives CDR1 SGHRS, CDR2 YFSETQ. The V end lost 3 bases, the J end lost 2 bases, and 10 bases lay between the germline ends. CDR3 sequence (DNA): TGCGCCAGCAGCTCCCACAGGGACACAGATACGCAGTATTTT. Its translation is CASSSHRDTDTQYF.

This clonotype was found a few times. This sequence joins TRBV7-2 and TRBJ1-2; D gene uncertain. Germline V gives CDR1 SGHTA, CDR2 FQGNSA. Trimming took off 2 bases at V and 5 bases at J, with 6 bases between the two ends. The CDR3 loop spans 12 amino acids. CDR3 bases: TGTGCCAGCAGCTTACCGGGGTATGGCTACACCTTC. Translated, it gives CASSLPGYGYTF.

In its sample, this clonotype is medium-sized. The rearrangement links TRBV20-1 to TRBJ1-2; D possibly corresponds to TRBD1 (6 bases). CDR1 and CDR2 from the germline V gene are DFQATT and SNEGSKA (reference sequence). The length of the CDR3 is 13 residues. The CDR3 coding sequence is TGCAACGGCTGGCTGGGGGCCAGCTATGGCTACACCTTC. This encodes CNGWLGASYGYTF.

This clonotype was seen a handful of times. The V and J genes are TRBV2 and TRBJ2-3; TRBD1 or TRBD2 may be the D gene (6 bases each). V gave up 6 bases and J gave up 0 bases, with 16 bases separating them. CDR3 size: 16 residues. Germline-derived CDR1 and CDR2 are SNHLY and FYNNEI. The CDR3 bases are TGTGCCAGCAGGGGGGGCAGTAAGGCGAGCACAGATACGCAGTATTTT. It specifies CASRGGSKASTDTQYF.

This clonotype was seen a handful of times. The J gene is TRBJ1-2, the V gene TRBV27, with a possible D match to TRBD1 (5 bases). The CDR3 spans 13 residues. Trimming removed 6 bases from V and 3 bases from J, with 11 bases in between. The germline gives CDR1 MNHEY, CDR2 SMNVEV (reference sequence). CDR3: CASRRGGDYGYTF. In DNA form, the CDR3 reads TGTGCCAGCAGAAGGGGCGGAGACTATGGCTACACCTTC.

This clonotype has just a few counts. J is TRBJ2-2 and V is TRBV28, with 7 bases fitting TRBD1. Trimming at V came to 6 bases and at J to 6 bases, leaving 7 bases not matched to a gene. Germline assignment: CDR1 MDHEN and CDR2 SYDVKM. This CDR3 is built from 14 residues. CDR3 in amino acids: CASRTTGKAGELFF. The CDR3 DNA sequence: TGTGCCAGCAGAACGACAGGGAAGGCCGGGGAGCTGTTTTTT.

The table lists this clonotype with a few counts. The V and J genes are TRBV11-2 and TRBJ2-3; TRBD2 is a possible D gene (5 bases). The CDR3 is made up of 14 amino acids. Germline lookup yields CDR1 SGHAT and CDR2 FQNNGV. Trimming took off 1 base at V and 3 bases at J, with 8 bases between the two ends. The CDR3 sequence is CASSLVGGTDTQYF. The DNA of the CDR3 is TGTGCCAGCAGCTTAGTAGGCGGGACAGATACGCAGTATTTT. Full variable domain (remainder filled in from reference TRBV11-2 and TRBJ2-3): EAGVAQSPRYKIIEKRQSVAFWCNPISGHATLYWYQQILGQGPKLLIQFQNNGVVDDSQLPKDRFSAERLKGVDSTLKIQPAKLEDSAVYLCASSLVGGTDTQYFGPGTRLTVL.

This clonotype has just a few counts. The gene calls are TRBV20-1 and TRBJ2-3; 9 positions match TRBD2. This CDR3 contains 17 residues. V shed 1 base and J 2 bases; nucleotides not matched to a gene: 10. Germline V gene data show CDR1 as DFQATT and CDR2 as SNEGSKA (reference sequence). CDR3 sequence (DNA): TGCAGTGCTAGAGCCCCTGGCGCGGGAGGGCTCACAGATACGCAGTATTTT. Translation: CSARAPGAGGLTDTQYF.

V usage is TRBV5-1 and J usage is TRBJ2-3; D perhaps matches TRBD2 (5 bases). V lost 4 bases, J lost 2 bases, and 14 bases lay in between. Germline CDR1 SGHRS, CDR2 YFSETQ. CDR3 length: 15 amino acids. This CDR3 is CASSPGSPLTDTQYF. The DNA of the CDR3 is TGCGCCAGCAGCCCGGGATCCCCTCTCACAGATACGCAGTATTTT.

The rearrangement joins TRBV5-4 to TRBJ2-3; TRBD2 matches 9 bases. Germline trimming cut 4 bases from V and 6 bases from J; bases unmatched to any gene: 6. The germline V gene has CDR1 SGHNT and CDR2 YYREEE (reference sequence). This CDR3 is 14 amino acids long. CDR3 region: CASSLNAGGDTQYF. Written as DNA, the CDR3 is TGTGCCAGCAGCCTAAACGCGGGGGGGGATACGCAGTATTTT.

The chain recombines TRBV2 with TRBJ2-1; 14 nucleotides align to TRBD2. V lost 7 bases and J lost 7; bases outside the gene matches: 6. Germline loops: CDR1 SNHLY, CDR2 FYNNEI. CDR3 length: 15 amino acids. The CDR3 is CASISGLAGGNEQFF. DNA for the CDR3: TGTGCCAGCATTTCCGGACTAGCGGGGGGAAATGAGCAGTTCTTC.

The chain joins TRBV7-3 to TRBJ2-3; TRBD2 matches at 16 bases. V lost 3 bases, J lost 0 bases, and 12 bases stayed unmatched. CDR1 is SGHTA, CDR2 FQGTGA, per germline. The CDR3 covers 21 residues. CDR3 nucleotide sequence: TGTGCCAGCAGCTTGCTTGTGCAAGGGACTAGCGGGAGGGGGAGCACAGATACGCAGTATTTT. As protein: CASSLLVQGTSGRGSTDTQYF.

This clonotype was found a few times. The chain uses TRBV24-1 and TRBJ2-3, with TRBD1 matching over 8 bases. The V segment lost 4 bases and the J segment 5 bases; nucleotides outside the gene matches: 7. Germline V gene data show CDR1 as KGHDR and CDR2 as SFDVKD. The CDR3 contains 15 residues. The CDR3 here is CATSEPGGFGDTQYF. As DNA, the CDR3 is TGTGCCACCAGTGAACCAGGGGGCTTTGGAGATACGCAGTATTTT.

J is TRBJ2-7 and V is TRBV19, with TRBD2 matching 11 bases. Germline values: CDR1 LNHDA, CDR2 SQIVND (reference sequence). Trimming at V came to 3 bases and at J to 6 bases, leaving 7 bases not matched to a gene. The CDR3 contains 15 residues. Here the CDR3 reads CASSILAGGPSEQYF. CDR3 bases: TGTGCCAGTAGTATTTTAGCGGGAGGGCCCAGCGAGCAGTACTTC.